Listed below are T cell receptor beta chains from one sample, sequenced in a study of Tregs in tolerant kidney transplant recipients. TCRdb's table, derived via immunoSEQ multiplex PCR, lists solely in-frame clones and lacks some. The sample includes about 66,000 clones, roughly 90% seen only once; the top ten take 11%. The sequencing here drew on CD8+ T cells from blood, taken before the transplant. These receptors came from a human donor who received a combined kidney and bone marrow transplant. The conserved cysteine and the conserved F or W are not part of the CDR3 here. Each record gives: V gene, J gene, CDR3 protein.

TRBV9,TRBJ1-6,ASSVQGSPLH
TRBV9,TRBJ2-3,ASSAGTSFPDTQY
TRBV27,TRBJ1-2,ASSLQGYYGYT
TRBV6-5,TRBJ2-1,ASSTLLNEQF
TRBV7-9,TRBJ2-7,ASSLSIGLAGDEQY
TRBV7-3,TRBJ2-5,ASSLSGGLETQY
TRBV19,TRBJ1-2,ASSSWTSRGDYGYT
TRBV4-1,TRBJ2-5,ASSQDHPTSGSGETQY
TRBV7-2,TRBJ2-2,ASSLVGGGPPGELF
TRBV7-3,TRBJ2-1,ASSLVAGGTDIYEQF
TRBV5-6,TRBJ1-1,ANERMREPTEAF
TRBV7-6,TRBJ2-5,ASSSDRPEQY
TRBV11-2,TRBJ1-3,ASSLGGSSGNTIY
TRBV29-1,TRBJ2-7,SVYQTNSYEQY
TRBV15,TRBJ1-1,ATSREAFAEAF
TRBV10-3,TRBJ1-1,AISELTILNTEAF
TRBV9,TRBJ2-3,ASTSGAADTQY
TRBV2,TRBJ2-3,AARGREGSDTQY
TRBV4-1,TRBJ1-2,ASSLRNGGTPGGGYT
TRBV7-2,TRBJ2-7,ASTVAGDIGYKQY